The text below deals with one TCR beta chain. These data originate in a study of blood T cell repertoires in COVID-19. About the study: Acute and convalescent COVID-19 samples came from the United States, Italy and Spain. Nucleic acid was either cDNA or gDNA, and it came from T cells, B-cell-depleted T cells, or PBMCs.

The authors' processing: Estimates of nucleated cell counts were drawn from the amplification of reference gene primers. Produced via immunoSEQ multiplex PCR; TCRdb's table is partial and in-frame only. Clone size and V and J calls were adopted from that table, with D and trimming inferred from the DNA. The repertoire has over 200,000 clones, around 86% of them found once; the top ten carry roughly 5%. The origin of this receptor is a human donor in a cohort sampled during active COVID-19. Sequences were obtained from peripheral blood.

The CDR3 sequence: CASRTSGNGVEQFF. DNA for the CDR3: TGTGCCAGCCGCACTAGCGGGAATGGGGTTGAGCAGTTCTTC. J is TRBJ2-1 and V is TRBV28; 10 bases are shared with TRBD2. Germline-derived CDR1 and CDR2 are MDHEN and SYDVKM. The trim removed 8 bases at V and 9 bases at J, leaving 10 bases unmatched. This CDR3 is built from 14 residues.